The rows below give T cell receptor beta chains drawn from one sample of a study of stem cell transplantation in POMP-related autoinflammatory disease. Assay: immunoSEQ multiplex PCR; the TCRdb copy retains only in-frame clones and omits some. The profile shows more than 20,000 clones, 82% of them singletons. Specimen: CD4+ T cells from PBMCs, collected before stem cell transplantation. These receptors were obtained from a human donor with POMP-related autoinflammation and immune dysregulation (PRAID). Each CDR3 is given with its conserved first and last residue. D genes are given only for firm matches. Part of the rows lack a size; the others show once, few, many or a class for expanded clones.

.	TRBV27	TRBD2	TRBJ2-5	CASSHAGGEETQYF	TGTGCCAGCAGTCATGCCGGGGGGGAAGAGACCCAGTACTTC
.	TRBV30	.	TRBJ2-5	CAWSALSGPRETQYF	TGTGCCTGGAGTGCTCTCTCAGGGCCGAGGGAGACCCAGTACTTC
once	TRBV23-1	TRBD2	TRBJ2-3	CATDPAGPVIDTQYF	TGCGCCACGGACCCAGCGGGGCCAGTCATTGATACGCAGTATTTT
.	TRBV7-8	.	TRBJ1-4	CASSLIRSLDGDEKLFF	TGTGCCAGCAGCTTAATCCGCAGTCTCGACGGGGATGAAAAACTGTTTTTT
.	TRBV28	.	TRBJ1-2	CASSQDYGYTF	TGTGCCAGCAGTCAGGACTATGGCTACACCTTC
once	TRBV9	TRBD2	TRBJ2-5	CASSVGLADFKGETQYF	TGTGCCAGCAGCGTAGGACTAGCGGATTTCAAGGGAGAGACCCAGTACTTC
.	TRBV19	.	TRBJ2-7	CASKRTGTETSYEQYF	TGTGCCAGCAAAAGGACGGGAACCGAAACCTCCTACGAGCAGTACTTC
.	TRBV7-9	.	TRBJ1-2	CASSHPAGGYTF	TGTGCCAGCAGCCACCCCGCAGGTGGCTACACCTTC
.	TRBV7-9	.	TRBJ2-3	CASTFGNTDTQYF	TGTGCCAGCACCTTCGGAAACACAGATACGCAGTATTTT
.	TRBV28	TRBD2	TRBJ2-3	CASSSGRGTDTQYF	TGTGCCAGCAGTAGCGGGAGGGGCACAGATACGCAGTATTTT
.	TRBV5-4	TRBD2	TRBJ2-3	CASSRGGALTDTQYF	TGTGCCAGCTCTCGGGGGGGGGCCCTCACAGATACGCAGTATTTT
.	TRBV29-1	TRBD1	TRBJ1-4	CSVAQGASGEKLFF	TGCAGCGTGGCTCAGGGGGCATCGGGTGAAAAACTGTTTTTT
.	TRBV6-6	TRBD2	TRBJ2-7	CASSASGTSAEQYF	TGTGCCAGCAGTGCCTCCGGGACTAGTGCCGAGCAGTACTTC
.	TRBV5-1	TRBD2	TRBJ2-7	CASTLLAGGTYEQYF	TGCGCCAGCACCCTCCTAGCGGGAGGTACCTACGAGCAGTACTTC
.	TRBV10-3	.	TRBJ2-1	CAISEGTEPIF	TGTGCCATCAGTGAGGGGACGGAGCCGATCTTC
.	TRBV19	.	TRBJ1-1	CASSPGAENTEAFF	TGTGCCAGTAGCCCAGGGGCAGAGAACACTGAAGCTTTCTTT
.	TRBV5-1	.	TRBJ2-7	CASSGAAKGEQYF	TGCGCCAGCAGTGGGGCGGCTAAGGGCGAGCAGTACTTC
.	TRBV15	.	TRBJ2-1	CATSRSPTWGEAEQFF	TGTGCCACCAGCAGGAGCCCCACGTGGGGCGAGGCTGAGCAGTTCTTC
.	TRBV6-6	.	TRBJ1-5	CASSPPSGRRNQPQHF	TGTGCCAGCAGTCCCCCCTCGGGACGGCGCAATCAGCCCCAGCATTTT
.	TRBV4-2	TRBD2	TRBJ2-2	CASSQPNFGTSSFTGELFF	TGTGCCAGCAGCCAACCAAATTTCGGGACTAGTTCCTTTACCGGGGAGCTGTTTTTT
.	TRBV6-1	.	TRBJ1-1	CASSHREITEAFF	TGTGCCAGCAGCCACAGGGAGATAACTGAAGCTTTCTTT
few	TRBV11-2	.	TRBJ2-7	CASSPRLAHEQYF	TGTGCCAGCAGCCCGCGCCTAGCTCACGAGCAGTACTTC